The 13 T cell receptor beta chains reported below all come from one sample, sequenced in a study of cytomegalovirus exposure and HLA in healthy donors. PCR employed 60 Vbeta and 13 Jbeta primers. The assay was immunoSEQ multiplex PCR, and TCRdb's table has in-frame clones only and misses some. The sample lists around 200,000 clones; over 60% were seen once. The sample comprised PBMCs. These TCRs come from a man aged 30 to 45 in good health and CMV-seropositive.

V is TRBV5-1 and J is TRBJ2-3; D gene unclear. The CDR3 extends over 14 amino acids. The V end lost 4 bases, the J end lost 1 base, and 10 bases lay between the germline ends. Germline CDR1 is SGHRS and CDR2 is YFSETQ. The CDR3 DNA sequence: TGCGCCAGCAGCAACCAGGCTGGCACAGATACGCAGTATTTT. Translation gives CASSNQAGTDTQYF.

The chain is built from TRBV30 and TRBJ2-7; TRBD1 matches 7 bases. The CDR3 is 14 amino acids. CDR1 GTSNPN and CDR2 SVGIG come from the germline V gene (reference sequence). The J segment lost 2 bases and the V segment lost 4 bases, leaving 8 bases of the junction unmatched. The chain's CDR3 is CAWTRQGGAYEQYF. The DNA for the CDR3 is TGTGCCTGGACGAGACAGGGTGGGGCCTACGAGCAGTACTTC.

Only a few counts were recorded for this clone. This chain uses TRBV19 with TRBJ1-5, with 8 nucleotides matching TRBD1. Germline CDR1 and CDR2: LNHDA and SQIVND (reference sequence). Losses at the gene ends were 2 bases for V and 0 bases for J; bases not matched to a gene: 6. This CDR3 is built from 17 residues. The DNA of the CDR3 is TGTGCCAGTAGTATAACAGGGGGGATTTATAGCAATCAGCCCCAGCATTTT. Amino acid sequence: CASSITGGIYSNQPQHF. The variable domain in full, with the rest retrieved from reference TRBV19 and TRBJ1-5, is DGGITQSPKYLFRKEGQNVTLSCEQNLNHDAMYWYRQDPGQGLRLIYYSQIVNDFQKGDIAEGYSVSREKKESFPLTVTSAQKNPTAFYLCASSITGGIYSNQPQHFGDGTRLSIL.

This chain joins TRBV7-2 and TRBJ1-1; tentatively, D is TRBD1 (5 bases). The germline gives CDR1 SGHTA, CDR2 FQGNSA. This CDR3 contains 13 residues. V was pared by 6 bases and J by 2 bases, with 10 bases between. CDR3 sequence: CASSFTGNTEAFF. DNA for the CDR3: TGTGCCAGCAGTTTTACAGGAAACACTGAAGCTTTCTTT.

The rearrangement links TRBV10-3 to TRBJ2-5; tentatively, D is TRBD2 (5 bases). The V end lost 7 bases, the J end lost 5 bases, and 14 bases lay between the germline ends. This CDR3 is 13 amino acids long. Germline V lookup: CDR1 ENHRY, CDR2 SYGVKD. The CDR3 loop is CAITPDLGETQYF. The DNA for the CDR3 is TGTGCCATCACCCCGGACTTGGGGGAGACCCAGTACTTC.

CDR3 in amino acids: CASSYEGVGYGYTF. The CDR3 region has the DNA TGTGCCAGCAGTTACGAAGGGGTAGGGTATGGCTACACCTTC. This chain uses TRBV6-6 with TRBJ1-2, with a possible D match to TRBD1 (5 bases). CDR1 and CDR2 from the germline V gene are MNHNY and SVGAGI (reference sequence). The CDR3 covers 14 residues. V was pared by 2 bases and J by 5 bases, with 12 bases between.

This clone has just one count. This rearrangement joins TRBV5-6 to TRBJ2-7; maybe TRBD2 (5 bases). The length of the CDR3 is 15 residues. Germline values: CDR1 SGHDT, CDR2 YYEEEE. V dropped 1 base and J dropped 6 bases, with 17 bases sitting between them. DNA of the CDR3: TGTGCCAGCAGCTTGCCGGGGAACGTACTGTCCGAGCAGTACTTC. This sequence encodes CASSLPGNVLSEQYF.

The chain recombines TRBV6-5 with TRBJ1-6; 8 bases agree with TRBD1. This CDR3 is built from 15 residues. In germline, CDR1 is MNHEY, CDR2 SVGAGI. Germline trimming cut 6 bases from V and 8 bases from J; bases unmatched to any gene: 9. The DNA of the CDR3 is TGTGCCAGCAGCATTGGACAGGGAACGGATTCACCCCTCCACTTT. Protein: CASSIGQGTDSPLHF.

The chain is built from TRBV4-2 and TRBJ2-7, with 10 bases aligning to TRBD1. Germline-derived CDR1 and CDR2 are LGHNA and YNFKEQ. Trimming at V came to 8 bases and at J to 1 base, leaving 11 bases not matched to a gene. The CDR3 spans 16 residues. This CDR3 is CASGPTAGQGSYEQYF. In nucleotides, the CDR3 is TGTGCCAGCGGACCCACAGCGGGACAGGGGTCCTACGAGCAGTACTTC.

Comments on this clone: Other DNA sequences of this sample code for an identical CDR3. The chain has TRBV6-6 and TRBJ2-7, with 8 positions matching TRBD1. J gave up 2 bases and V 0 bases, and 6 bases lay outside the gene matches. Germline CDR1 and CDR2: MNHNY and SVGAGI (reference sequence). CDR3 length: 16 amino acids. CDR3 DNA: TGTGCCAGCAGTTACTCGACAGGACAGGGTACCTACGAGCAGTACTTC. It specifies CASSYSTGQGTYEQYF.

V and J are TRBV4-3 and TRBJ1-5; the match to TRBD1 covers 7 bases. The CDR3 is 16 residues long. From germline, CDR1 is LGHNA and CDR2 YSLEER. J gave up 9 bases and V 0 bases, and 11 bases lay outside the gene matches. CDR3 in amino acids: CASSQDYGRGWGPQHF. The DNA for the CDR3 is TGCGCCAGCAGCCAAGATTATGGCAGGGGGTGGGGGCCCCAGCATTTT.

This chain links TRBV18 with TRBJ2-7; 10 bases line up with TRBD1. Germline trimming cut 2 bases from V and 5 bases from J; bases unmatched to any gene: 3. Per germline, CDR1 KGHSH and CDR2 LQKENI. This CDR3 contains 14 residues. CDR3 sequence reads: CASSPRTGGHEQYF. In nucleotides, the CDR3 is TGTGCCAGCTCACCAAGGACAGGGGGACACGAGCAGTACTTC.

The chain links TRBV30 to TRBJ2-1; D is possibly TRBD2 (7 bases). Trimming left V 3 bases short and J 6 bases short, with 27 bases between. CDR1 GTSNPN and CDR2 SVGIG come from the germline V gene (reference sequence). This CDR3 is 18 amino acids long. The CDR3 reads CAWSPRGARRENLNEQFF. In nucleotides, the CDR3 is TGTGCCTGGAGCCCTCGGGGGGCGCGGCGGGAGAATCTCAATGAGCAGTTCTTC. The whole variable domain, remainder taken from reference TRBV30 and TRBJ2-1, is SQTIHQWPATLVQPVGSPLSLECTVEGTSNPNLYWYRQAAGRGLQLLFYSVGIGQISSEVPQNLSASRPQDRQFILSSKKLLLSDSGFYLCAWSPRGARRENLNEQFFGPGTRLTVL.